This TCR beta chain is from a study of T cell repertoires in cytomegalovirus infection. About the research overall: Use of recently identified HLA-C-restricted and well-studied HLA-B-restricted CMV epitopes was part of the study. Study-wide results and limits: The ex vivo response was dominated by HLA-C-restricted CMV-specific TCR beta clonotypes. Public TCR beta family frequency separated CMV-and-HLA carriers, including in an independent cohort.

One entry per CDR3 protein results from TCRdb running MiXCR on the reads. This repertoire shows about 920,000 distinct CDR3 sequences, more than 25% found once; its top ten account for 11% to 15%. The CDR3 extends over 16 amino acids. V was trimmed by 0 bases and J by 4 bases, leaving 15 bases between them. Germline V gives CDR1 LGHDT, CDR2 YNNKEL (reference sequence). There are a few counts of this clonotype. What it binds is not known. J is TRBJ1-1 and V is TRBV3-1; perhaps TRBD1 as D (5 bases). This receptor was identified in a human donor in good health (CMV status not recorded). Some clones in this sample may be carry-over from other donors' samples. Sequencing used cultured CD8+ T cells from PBMCs, obtained from culture after CMV antigen stimulation. This CDR3 is CASSQDQGVLATEAFF. CDR3 bases: TGTGCCAGCAGCCAAGATCAAGGGGTCCTCGCCACTGAAGCTTTCTTT.